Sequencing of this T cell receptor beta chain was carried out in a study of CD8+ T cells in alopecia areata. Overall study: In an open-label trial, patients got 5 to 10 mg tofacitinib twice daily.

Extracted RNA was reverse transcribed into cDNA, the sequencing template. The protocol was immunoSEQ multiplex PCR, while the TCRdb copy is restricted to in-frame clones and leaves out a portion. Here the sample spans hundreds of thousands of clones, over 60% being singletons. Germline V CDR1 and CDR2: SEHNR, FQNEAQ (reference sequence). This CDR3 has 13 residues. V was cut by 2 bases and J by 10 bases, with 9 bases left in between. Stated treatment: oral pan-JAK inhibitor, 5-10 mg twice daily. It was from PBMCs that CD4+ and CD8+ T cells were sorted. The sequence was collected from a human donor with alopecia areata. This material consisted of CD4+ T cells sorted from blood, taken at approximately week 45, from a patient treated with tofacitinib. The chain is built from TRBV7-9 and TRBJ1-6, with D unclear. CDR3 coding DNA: TGTGCCAGCAGCTTACCCGGCAACTCACCCCTCCACTTT. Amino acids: CASSLPGNSPLHF. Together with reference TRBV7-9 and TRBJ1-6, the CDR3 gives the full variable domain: DTGVSQNPRHKITKRGQNVTFRCDPISEHNRLYWYRQTLGQGPEFLTYFQNEAQLEKSRLLSDRFSAERPKGSFSTLEIQRTEQGDSAMYLCASSLPGNSPLHFGNGTRLTVT.